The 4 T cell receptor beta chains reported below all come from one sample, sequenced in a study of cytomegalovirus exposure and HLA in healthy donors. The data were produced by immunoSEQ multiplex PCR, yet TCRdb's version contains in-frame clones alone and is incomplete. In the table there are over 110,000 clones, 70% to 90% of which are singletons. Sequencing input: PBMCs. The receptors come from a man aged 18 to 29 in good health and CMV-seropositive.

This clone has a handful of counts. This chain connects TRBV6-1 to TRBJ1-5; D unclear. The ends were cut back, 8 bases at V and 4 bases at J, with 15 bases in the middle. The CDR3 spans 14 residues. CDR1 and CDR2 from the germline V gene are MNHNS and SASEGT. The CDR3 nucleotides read TGTGCCAGCCAAGCGTCCTCAAGGAATCAGCCCCAGCATTTT. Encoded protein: CASQASSRNQPQHF.

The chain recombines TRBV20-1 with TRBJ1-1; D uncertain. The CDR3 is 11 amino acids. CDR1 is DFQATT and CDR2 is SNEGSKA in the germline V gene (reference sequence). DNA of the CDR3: TGCACCACCAGGTGGAACACTGAAGCTTTCTTT. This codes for CTTRWNTEAFF.

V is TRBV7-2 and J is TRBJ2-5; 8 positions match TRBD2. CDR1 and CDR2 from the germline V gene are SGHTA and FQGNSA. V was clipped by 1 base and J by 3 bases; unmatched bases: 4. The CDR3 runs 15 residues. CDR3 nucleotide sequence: TGTGCCAGCAGCTTAGGGAATAGCGGGGAAGAGACCCAGTACTTC. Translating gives CASSLGNSGEETQYF. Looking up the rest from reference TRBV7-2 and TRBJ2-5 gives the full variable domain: GAGVSQSPSNKVTEKGKDVELRCDPISGHTALYWYRQSLGQGLEFLIYFQGNSAPDKSGLPSDRFSAERTGGSVSTLTIQRTQQEDSAVYLCASSLGNSGEETQYFGPGTRLLVL.

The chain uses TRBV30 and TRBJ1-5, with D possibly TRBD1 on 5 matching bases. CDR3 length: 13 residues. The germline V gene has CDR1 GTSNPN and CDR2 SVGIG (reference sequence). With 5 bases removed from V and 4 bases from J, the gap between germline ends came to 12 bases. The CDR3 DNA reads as TGTGCCTGGTGGGGGGGTGGGAATCAGCCCCAGCATTTT. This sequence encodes CAWWGGGNQPQHF. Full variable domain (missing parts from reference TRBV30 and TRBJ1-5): SQTIHQWPATLVQPVGSPLSLECTVEGTSNPNLYWYRQAAGRGLQLLFYSVGIGQISSEVPQNLSASRPQDRQFILSSKKLLLSDSGFYLCAWWGGGNQPQHFGDGTRLSIL.